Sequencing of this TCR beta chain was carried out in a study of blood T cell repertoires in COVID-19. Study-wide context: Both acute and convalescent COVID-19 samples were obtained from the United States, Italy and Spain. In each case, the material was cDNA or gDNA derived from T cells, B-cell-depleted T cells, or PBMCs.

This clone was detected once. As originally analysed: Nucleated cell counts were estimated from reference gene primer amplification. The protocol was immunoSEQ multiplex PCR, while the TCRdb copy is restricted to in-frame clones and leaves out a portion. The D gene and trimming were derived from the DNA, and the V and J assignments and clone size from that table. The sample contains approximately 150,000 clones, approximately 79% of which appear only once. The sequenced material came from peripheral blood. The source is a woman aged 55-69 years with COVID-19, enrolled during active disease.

The CDR3 is CAWSYSMNTEAFF. The CDR3 coding sequence is TGTGCCTGGAGTTACAGCATGAACACTGAAGCTTTCTTT. The V and J genes are TRBV30 and TRBJ1-1; D is ambiguous. The CDR3 runs to 13 residues. Trimming cost V 2 bases and J 0 bases, with 7 bases left between them. Germline CDR1 and CDR2: GTSNPN and SVGIG (reference sequence).